This paragraph covers one TCR beta chain sequence. Its antigen is as yet unknown. The read falls 3 residues short of the CDR3 end, and the missing part is taken from the germline J gene. Libraries were prepared by immunoSEQ multiplex PCR; TCRdb keeps only in-frame clonotypes and omits some of them. The repertoire table contains 30,000 to 35,000 clones. CDR3 size: 11 residues. The V gene's germline CDR1 is SGHDN and CDR2 FVKESK. The V gene lost 8 bases and the J gene lost 2 bases, with 7 bases spanning the gap. This sample was taken from a study of T cells in women clearing cervical HPV infection. Study summary: Blood came at first lesion visit for cases, post-clearance for controls. For cases, blood was sampled a median 149 days after lesion detection, interquartile range about 80 to 220 days. Study results and caveats: Cases carried less TRBV6-7 than controls: roughly 0.11% versus 0.16%.

This chain uses TRBV14 with TRBJ2-7; unclear D gene. The sample comprised blood buffy coat. The TCR was taken from a woman aged 18 to 75 with a cervical HPV16 infection that either progressed to CIN3+ or cleared (not recorded which). The DNA read from the CDR3 is TGTGCCAGCTCCAGGACCTACGAG. The encoded protein is CASSRTYE. The CDR3, in full, reads CASSRTYEQYF.